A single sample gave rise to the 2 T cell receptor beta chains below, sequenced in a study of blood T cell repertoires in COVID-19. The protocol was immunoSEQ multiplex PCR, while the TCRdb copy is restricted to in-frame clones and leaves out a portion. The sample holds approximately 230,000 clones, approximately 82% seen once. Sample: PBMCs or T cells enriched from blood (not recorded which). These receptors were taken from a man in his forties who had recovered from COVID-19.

The CDR3, as DNA: TGCAGCGTTGACACCGGACAGGGTTCAGACGAGCAGTACTTC. It translates to CSVDTGQGSDEQYF. This chain joins TRBV29-1 and TRBJ2-7; TRBD1 aligns across 8 bases. Trimming removed 3 bases from V and 5 bases from J; junction bases left unmatched: 9. The CDR3 runs to 14 residues. Per germline, CDR1 SQVTM and CDR2 ANQGSEA.

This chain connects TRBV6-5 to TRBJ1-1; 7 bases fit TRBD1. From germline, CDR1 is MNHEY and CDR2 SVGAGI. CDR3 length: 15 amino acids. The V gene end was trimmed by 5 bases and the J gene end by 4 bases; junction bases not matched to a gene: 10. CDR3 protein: CASSPYLTGSTEAFF. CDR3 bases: TGTGCCAGCAGTCCCTATCTGACAGGGAGCACTGAAGCTTTCTTT.